This T cell receptor (beta chain) was identified during a study of post-analysis software for immune sequencing data. At the level of the study: The disease courses spanned relapsing-remitting, secondary progressive and progressive-relapsing forms of multiple sclerosis. Whole-study results and caveats: Analysis by F measure revealed that same-batch samples clustered strongly together. Patients with multiple sclerosis recorded significantly lower normalized Chao1 diversity than controls, the study found.

TCR beta libraries were prepared from cDNA with unique molecular identifiers. It was from about 0.98 to 11 million T cells that roughly 0.5 million cDNA molecules came. TCRdb redid the calling of the PCR reads with MiXCR, one entry per CDR3 protein. Of approximately 660,000 distinct CDR3 sequences detected, roughly three fifths appear once; the ten largest clones hold around 11%. In this sample, this clonotype turned up once. The target antigen is unknown. The source is a girl aged 2-10 years with multiple sclerosis. Input material: blood.

The CDR3 DNA is TGTGCCAGCAGCCAAGATATAACTAGCGGGGGCCCCGATACGCAGTATTTT. Amino acid sequence: CASSQDITSGGPDTQYF. The chain combines TRBV4-2 with TRBJ2-3, with 11 bases aligning to TRBD2. Germline trimming cut 0 bases from V and 6 bases from J; bases unmatched to any gene: 8. Germline V gene data show CDR1 as LGHNA and CDR2 as YNFKEQ. The CDR3 covers 17 residues.